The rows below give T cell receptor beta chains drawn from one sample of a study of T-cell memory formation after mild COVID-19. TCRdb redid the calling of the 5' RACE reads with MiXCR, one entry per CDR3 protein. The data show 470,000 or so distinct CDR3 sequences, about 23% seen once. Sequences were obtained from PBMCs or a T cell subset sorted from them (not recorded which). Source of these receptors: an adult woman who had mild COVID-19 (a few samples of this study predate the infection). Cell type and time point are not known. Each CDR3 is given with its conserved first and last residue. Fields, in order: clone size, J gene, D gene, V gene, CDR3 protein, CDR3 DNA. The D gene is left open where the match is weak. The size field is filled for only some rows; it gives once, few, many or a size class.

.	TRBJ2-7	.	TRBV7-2	CASSPWRYSYEQYF	TGTGCCAGCAGCCCGTGGCGGTACTCCTACGAGCAGTACTTC
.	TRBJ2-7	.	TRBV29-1	CSGTPGSSYEQYF	TGCAGCGGCACACCCGGGTCCTCCTACGAGCAGTACTTC
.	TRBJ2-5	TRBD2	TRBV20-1	CSARGVSGSGETQYF	TGCAGTGCTAGGGGGGTTAGCGGGAGTGGAGAGACCCAGTACTTC
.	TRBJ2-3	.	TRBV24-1	CATSNSGGDTQYF	TGTGCCACCAGTAACAGCGGAGGAGATACGCAGTATTTT
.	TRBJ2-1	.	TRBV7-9	CASSLTRGAYNEQFF	TGTGCCAGCAGCTTAACCAGGGGGGCCTACAATGAGCAGTTCTTC
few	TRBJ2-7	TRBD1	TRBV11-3	CASSPRGQGDYEQYF	TGTGCCAGCAGCCCCCGTGGACAGGGGGACTACGAGCAGTACTTC
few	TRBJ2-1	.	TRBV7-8	CASSFELRNEQFF	TGTGCCAGCAGCTTCGAACTCCGCAATGAGCAGTTCTTC
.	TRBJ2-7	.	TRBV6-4	CASRTWISYEQYF	TGTGCCAGCAGGACGTGGATCTCCTACGAGCAGTACTTC
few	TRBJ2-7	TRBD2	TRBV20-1	CSAATSGTIYEQYF	TGCAGTGCTGCCACTAGCGGGACCATCTACGAGCAGTACTTC
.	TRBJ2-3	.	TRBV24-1	CATSPGLASTDTQYF	TGTGCCACCAGTCCGGGGCTAGCTAGCACAGATACGCAGTATTTT
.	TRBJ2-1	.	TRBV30	CAWKEGATYNEQFF	TGTGCCTGGAAGGAGGGCGCGACCTACAATGAGCAGTTCTTC
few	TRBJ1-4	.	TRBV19	CASSARVGNEKLFF	TGTGCCAGTAGTGCCCGGGTCGGAAATGAAAAACTGTTTTTT
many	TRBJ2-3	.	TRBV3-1	CASSQSGINTQYF	TGTGCCAGCAGCCAATCGGGGATTAATACGCAGTATTTT